Below are 2 T cell receptor beta chains sequenced from a single sample in a study of T cells after yellow fever vaccination. TCRdb ran MiXCR on the 5' RACE reads and lists one entry per CDR3 protein. The profile shows 140,000 to 150,000 distinct CDR3 sequences, 6.6% of them singletons. The material was CD4+ T cells sorted from PBMCs, obtained 10 days after the yellow fever booster vaccination. The receptor source for this set is a young man who received the YFV17D yellow fever vaccine.

This clonotype was seen only a few times. At one of its ends the junction is not consistent with the germline gene, which may arise from a read error. V is TRBV7-2 and J is TRBJ1-1; weak D call: TRBD1 (5 bases). Germline loops: CDR1 SGHTA, CDR2 FQGNSA. CDR3 size: 13 residues. CDR3 nucleotides: TGTGCCAGCAGCCCGGGGGAGGTTCAGGCCCATATCTTT. Encoded protein: CASSPGEVQAHIF.

This clonotype was counted between two and nine times. This chain uses TRBV4-3 with TRBJ1-1; TRBD1 matches at 7 bases. Germline V gene lookup returns CDR1 LGHNA and CDR2 YSLEER. The V gene end was trimmed by 4 bases and the J gene end by 2 bases; junction bases not matched to a gene: 4. This CDR3 is 14 amino acids long. The CDR3 sequence is CASSLDRDNTEAFF. Here the CDR3 DNA reads TGCGCCAGCAGCCTCGACAGGGATAACACTGAAGCTTTCTTT.